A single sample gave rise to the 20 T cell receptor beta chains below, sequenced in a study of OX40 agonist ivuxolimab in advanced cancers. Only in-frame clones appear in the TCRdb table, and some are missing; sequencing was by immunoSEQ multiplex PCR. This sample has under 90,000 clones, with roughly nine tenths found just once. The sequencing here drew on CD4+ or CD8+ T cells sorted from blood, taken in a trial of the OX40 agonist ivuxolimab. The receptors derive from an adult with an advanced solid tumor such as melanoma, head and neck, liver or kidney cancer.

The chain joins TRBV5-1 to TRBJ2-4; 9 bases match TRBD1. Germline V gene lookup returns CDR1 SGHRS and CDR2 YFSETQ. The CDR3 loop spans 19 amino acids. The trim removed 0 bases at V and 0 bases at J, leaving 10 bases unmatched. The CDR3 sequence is CASSLAIGQGILAKNIQYF. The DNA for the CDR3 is TGCGCCAGCAGCTTGGCCATCGGACAGGGGATCCTAGCCAAAAACATTCAGTACTTC.

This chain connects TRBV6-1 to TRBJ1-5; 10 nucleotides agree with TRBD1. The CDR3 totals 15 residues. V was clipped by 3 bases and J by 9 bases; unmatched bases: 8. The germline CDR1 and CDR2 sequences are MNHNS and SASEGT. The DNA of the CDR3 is TGTGCCAGCAGTGAGGGGACAGGGGCCTACTGGCCCCAGCATTTT. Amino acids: CASSEGTGAYWPQHF.

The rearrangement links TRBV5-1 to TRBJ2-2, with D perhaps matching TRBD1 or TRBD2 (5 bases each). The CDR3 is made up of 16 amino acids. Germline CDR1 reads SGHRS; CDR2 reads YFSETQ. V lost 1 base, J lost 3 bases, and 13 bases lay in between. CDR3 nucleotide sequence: TGCGCCAGCAGCTTGCCGAGGGGCAGAGACACCGGGGAGCTGTTTTTT. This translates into CASSLPRGRDTGELFF.

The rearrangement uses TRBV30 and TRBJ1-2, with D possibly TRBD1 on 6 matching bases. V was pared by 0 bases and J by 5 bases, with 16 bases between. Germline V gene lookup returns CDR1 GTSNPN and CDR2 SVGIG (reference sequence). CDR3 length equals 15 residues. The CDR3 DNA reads TGTGCCTGGAGTGTAGCCCGCACGGGGGCGTATGGCTACACCTTC. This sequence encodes CAWSVARTGAYGYTF.

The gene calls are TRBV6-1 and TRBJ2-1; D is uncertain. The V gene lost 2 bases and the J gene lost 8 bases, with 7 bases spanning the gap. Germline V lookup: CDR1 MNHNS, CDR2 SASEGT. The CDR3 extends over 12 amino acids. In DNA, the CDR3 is TGTGCCAGCAGTGAACCCTTGGATGAGCAGTTCTTC. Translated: CASSEPLDEQFF.

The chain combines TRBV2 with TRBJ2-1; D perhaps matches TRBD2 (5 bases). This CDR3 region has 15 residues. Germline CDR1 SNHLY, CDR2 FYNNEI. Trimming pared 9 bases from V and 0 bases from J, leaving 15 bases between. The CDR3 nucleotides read TGTGCCAGACGCCCTCTTGGGAGCTCCTACAATGAGCAGTTCTTC. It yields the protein CARRPLGSSYNEQFF.

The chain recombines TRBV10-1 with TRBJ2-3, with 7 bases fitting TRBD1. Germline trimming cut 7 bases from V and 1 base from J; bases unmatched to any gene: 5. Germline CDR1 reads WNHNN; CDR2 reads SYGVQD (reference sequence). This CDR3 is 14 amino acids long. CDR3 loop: CASNRDSGTDTQYF. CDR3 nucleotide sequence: TGCGCCAGCAACCGGGACAGCGGCACAGATACGCAGTATTTT.

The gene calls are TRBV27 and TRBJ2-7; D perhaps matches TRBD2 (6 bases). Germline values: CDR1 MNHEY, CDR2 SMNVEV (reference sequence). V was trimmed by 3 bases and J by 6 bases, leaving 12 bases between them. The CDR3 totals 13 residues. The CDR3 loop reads CASSFRSGGEQYF. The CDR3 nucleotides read TGTGCCAGCAGTTTTCGGTCCGGGGGCGAGCAGTACTTC.

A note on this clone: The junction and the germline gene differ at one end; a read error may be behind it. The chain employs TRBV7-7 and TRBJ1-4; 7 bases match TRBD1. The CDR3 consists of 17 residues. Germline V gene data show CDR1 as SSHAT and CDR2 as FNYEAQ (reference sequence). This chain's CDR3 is CASSFKAGRQGGEKLFF. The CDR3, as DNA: TGTGCTAGCAGCTTCAAAGCGGGTCGACAGGGTGGGGAAAAACTGTTTTTT.

The CDR3 sequence: CASSPGTETGYGYTF. CDR3 DNA: TGTGCCAGCAGCCCAGGAACCGAGACAGGGTATGGCTACACCTTC. The chain joins TRBV11-2 to TRBJ1-2; 7 nucleotides align to TRBD1. V was clipped by 5 bases and J by 5 bases; unmatched bases: 11. Germline V gene lookup returns CDR1 SGHAT and CDR2 FQNNGV. This CDR3 has 15 residues.

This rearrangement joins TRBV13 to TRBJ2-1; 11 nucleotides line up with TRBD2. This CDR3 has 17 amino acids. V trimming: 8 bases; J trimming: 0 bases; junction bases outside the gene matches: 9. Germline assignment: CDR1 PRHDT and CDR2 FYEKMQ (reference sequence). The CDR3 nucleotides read TGTGCCAGCCAACAACTAGCGGGGGACAGCTCCTACAATGAGCAGTTCTTC. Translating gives CASQQLAGDSSYNEQFF.

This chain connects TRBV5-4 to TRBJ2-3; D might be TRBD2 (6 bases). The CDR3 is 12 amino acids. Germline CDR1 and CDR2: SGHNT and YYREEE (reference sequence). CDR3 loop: CRGTVQPDTQYF. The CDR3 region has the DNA TGTCGGGGGACCGTGCAGCCAGATACGCAGTATTTT.

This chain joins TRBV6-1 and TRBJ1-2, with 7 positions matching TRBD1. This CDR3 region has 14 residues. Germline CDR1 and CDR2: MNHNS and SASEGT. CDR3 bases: TGTGCAGCGAGTCGGCCAGGGGGGCCCTATGGCTACACCTTC. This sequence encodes CAASRPGGPYGYTF.

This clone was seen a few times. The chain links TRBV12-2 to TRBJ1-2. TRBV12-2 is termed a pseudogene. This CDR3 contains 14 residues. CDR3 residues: CASRLEAGGDGYTF. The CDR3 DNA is TGTGCAAGTCGCTTAGAGGCAGGGGGGGATGGCTACACCTTC.

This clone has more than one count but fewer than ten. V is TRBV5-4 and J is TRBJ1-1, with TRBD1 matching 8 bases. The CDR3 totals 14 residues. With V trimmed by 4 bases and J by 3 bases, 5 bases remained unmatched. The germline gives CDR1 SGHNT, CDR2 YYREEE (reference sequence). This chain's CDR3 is CASSLLDRDTEAFF. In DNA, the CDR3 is TGTGCCAGCAGCCTTTTGGACAGGGACACTGAAGCTTTCTTT.

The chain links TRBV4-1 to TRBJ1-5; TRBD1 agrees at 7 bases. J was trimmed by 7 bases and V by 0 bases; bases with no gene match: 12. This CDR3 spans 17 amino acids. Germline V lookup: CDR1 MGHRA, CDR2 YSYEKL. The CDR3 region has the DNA TGCGCCAGCAGCCAAGATCTGGGCAGGGGGAGTGCACAGCCCCAGCATTTT. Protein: CASSQDLGRGSAQPQHF.

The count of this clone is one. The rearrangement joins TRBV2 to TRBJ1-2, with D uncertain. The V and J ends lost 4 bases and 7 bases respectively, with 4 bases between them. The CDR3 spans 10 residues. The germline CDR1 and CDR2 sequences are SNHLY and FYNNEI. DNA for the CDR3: TGTGCCAGCAGTGTTTTTGGCTACACCTTC. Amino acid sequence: CASSVFGYTF.

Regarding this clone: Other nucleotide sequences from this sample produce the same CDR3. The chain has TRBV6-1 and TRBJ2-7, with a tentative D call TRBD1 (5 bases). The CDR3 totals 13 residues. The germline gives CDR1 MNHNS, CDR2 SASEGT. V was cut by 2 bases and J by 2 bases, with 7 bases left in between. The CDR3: CASSERGPYEQYF. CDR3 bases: TGTGCCAGCAGTGAAAGGGGCCCCTACGAGCAGTACTTC.

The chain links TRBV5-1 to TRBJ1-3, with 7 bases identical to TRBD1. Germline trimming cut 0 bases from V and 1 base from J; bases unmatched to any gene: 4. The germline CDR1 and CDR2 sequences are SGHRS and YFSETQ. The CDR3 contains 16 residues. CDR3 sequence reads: CASSLAVRGSGNTIYF. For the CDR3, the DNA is TGCGCCAGCAGCTTGGCTGTCAGGGGGTCTGGAAACACCATATATTTT.

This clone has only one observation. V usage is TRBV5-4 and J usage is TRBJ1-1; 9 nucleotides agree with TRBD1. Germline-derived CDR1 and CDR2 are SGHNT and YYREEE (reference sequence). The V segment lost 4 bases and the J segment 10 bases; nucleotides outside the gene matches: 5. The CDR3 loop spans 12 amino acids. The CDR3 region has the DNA TGTGCCAGCAGCCCTGGGACAGGGAGAGCTTTCTTT. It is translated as CASSPGTGRAFF.